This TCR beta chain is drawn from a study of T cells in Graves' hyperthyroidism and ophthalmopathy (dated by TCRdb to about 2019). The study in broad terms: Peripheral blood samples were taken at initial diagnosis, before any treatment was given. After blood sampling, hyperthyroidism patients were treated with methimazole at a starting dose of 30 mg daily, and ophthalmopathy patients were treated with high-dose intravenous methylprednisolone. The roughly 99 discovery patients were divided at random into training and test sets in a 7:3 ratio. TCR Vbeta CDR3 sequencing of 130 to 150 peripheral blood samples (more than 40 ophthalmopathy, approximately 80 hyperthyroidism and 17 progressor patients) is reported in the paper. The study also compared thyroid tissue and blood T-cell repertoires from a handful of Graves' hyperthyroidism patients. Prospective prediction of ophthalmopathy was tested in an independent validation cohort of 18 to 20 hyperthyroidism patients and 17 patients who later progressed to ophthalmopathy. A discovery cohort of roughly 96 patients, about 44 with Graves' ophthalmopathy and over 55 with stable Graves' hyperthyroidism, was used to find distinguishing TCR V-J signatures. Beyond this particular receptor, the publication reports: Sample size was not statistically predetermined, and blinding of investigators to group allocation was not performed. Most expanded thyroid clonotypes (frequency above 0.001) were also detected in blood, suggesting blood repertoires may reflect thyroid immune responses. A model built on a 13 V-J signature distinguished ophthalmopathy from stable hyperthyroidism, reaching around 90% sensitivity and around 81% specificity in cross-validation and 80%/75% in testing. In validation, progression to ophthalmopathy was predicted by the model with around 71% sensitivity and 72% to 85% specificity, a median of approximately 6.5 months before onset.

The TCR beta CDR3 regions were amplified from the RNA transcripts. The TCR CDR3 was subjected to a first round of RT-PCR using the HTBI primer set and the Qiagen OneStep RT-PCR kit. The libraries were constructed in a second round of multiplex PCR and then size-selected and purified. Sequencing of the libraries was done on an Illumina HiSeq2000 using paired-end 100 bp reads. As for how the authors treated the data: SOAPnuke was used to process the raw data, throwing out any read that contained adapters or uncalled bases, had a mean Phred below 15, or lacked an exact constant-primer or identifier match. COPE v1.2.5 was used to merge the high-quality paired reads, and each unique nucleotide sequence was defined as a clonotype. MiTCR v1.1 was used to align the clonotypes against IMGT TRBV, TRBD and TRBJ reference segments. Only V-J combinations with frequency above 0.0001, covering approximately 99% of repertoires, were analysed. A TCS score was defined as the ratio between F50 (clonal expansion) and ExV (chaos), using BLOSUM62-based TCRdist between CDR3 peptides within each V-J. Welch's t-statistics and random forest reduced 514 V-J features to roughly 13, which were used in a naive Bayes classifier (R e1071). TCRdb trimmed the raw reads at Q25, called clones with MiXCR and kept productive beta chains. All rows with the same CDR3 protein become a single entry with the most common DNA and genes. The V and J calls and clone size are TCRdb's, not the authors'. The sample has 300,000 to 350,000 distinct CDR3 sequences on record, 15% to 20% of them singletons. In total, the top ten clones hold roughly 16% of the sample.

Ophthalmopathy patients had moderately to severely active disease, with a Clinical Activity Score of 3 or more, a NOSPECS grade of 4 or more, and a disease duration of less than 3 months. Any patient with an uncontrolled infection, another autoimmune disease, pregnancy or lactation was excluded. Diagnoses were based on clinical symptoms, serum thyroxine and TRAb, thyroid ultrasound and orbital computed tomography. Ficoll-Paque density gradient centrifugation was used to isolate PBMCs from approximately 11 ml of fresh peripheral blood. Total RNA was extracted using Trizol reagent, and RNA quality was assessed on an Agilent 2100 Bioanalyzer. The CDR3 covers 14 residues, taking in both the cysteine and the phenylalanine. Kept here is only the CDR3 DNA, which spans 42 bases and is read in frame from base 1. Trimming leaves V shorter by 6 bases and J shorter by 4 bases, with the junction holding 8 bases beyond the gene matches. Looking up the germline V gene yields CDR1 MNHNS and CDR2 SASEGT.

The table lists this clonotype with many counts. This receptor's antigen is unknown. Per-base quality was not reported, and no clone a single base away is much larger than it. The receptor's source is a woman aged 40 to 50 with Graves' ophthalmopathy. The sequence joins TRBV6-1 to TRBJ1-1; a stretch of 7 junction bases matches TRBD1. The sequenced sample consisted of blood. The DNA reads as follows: TGTGCCAGCAGAGAACAGGGGTGGCCCACTGAAGCTTTCTTT. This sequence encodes CASREQGWPTEAFF.